This TCR beta chain is from a study of response to subunit inactivated influenza vaccine. V was pared by 7 bases and J by 5 bases, with 17 bases between. The CDR3 covers 14 residues. Germline V lookup: CDR1 SQVTM, CDR2 ANQGSEA. MiXCR was run by TCRdb on the RT-PCR reads, yielding one entry per CDR3 protein. The data show 550,000 to 650,000 distinct CDR3 sequences, over 9.5% seen once. This clonotype has more than one count but fewer than ten. V gene TRBV29-1 combines with J gene TRBJ2-2; the D gene is possibly TRBD1 (7 bases). This clonotype was obtained from a man in his forties or fifties who received an inactivated influenza vaccine. Here the sequenced sample was PBMCs from blood, taken on the day of vaccination. The CDR3 sequence is CSAGNQGGTGELFF. The CDR3 nucleotides read TGCAGCGCTGGCAACCAGGGGGGAACCGGGGAGCTGTTTTTT.